A single sample is the source of the 32 T cell receptor beta chains below, sequenced in a study of T cell repertoires in aging, cancer and after chemotherapy. A mixed TRB-A/B primer pool amplified rearranged TRB by multiplex touch-down PCR. A single record per CDR3 protein comes from TCRdb applying MiXCR to the multiplex PCR reads. The repertoire holds 8,000 to 10,000 distinct CDR3 sequences, with less than 40% as singletons. Peripheral blood genomic DNA, not sorted cells or RNA, was the template. Input material: blood. Receptors originate from a human donor in good health.

By sample fraction, this clonotype is medium-sized. The chain uses TRBV15 and TRBJ2-7; tentative D call: TRBD1 (6 bases). Trimming removed 2 bases at V and 5 bases at J, with 16 bases between. This CDR3 spans 15 amino acids. Germline CDR1 LNHNV, CDR2 YYDKDF (reference sequence). The CDR3 spells CATSRWLRGNHEQYF. CDR3 in DNA: TGTGCCACCAGCAGATGGCTGAGGGGGAACCACGAGCAGTACTTC. The whole variable domain, remainder taken from reference TRBV15 and TRBJ2-7, is DAMVIQNPRYQVTQFGKPVTLSCSQTLNHNVMYWYQQKSSQAPKLLFHYYDKDFNNEADTPDNFQSRRPNTSFCFLDIRSPGLGDTAMYLCATSRWLRGNHEQYFGPGTRLTVT.

The DNA for the CDR3 is TGTGCCAGCAGCTCAGGACAGGGTGCGATTACTGAAGCTTTCTTT. This translates into CASSSGQGAITEAFF. The chain links TRBV6-2 or TRBV6-3 to TRBJ1-1; 8 bases are shared with TRBD1. This CDR3 contains 15 residues. Germline loops: CDR1 MNHEY, CDR2 SVGEGT. V dropped 6 bases and J dropped 5; count of bases not matched to a gene: 11.

The chain carries TRBV7-2 and TRBJ2-2; no clear D gene. This CDR3 has 13 amino acids. CDR1 and CDR2 (germline): SGHTA, FQGNSA. Trimming left V 5 bases short and J 0 bases short, with 4 bases between. The CDR3: CASSRTNTGELFF. The CDR3 nucleotides are TGTGCCAGCAGCCGGACGAACACCGGGGAGCTGTTTTTT.

The gene calls are TRBV12-3 or TRBV12-4 and TRBJ2-1, with unresolved D. The germline V and J ends were trimmed by 5 bases and 10 bases, with 6 bases remaining between them. The length of the CDR3 is 10 residues. The CDR3 bases are TGTGCCAGCAGTATTACAGAGCAGTTCTTC. Protein sequence: CASSITEQFF.

The V call is TRBV5-4, the J call TRBJ2-2; 8 positions agree with TRBD2. CDR1 and CDR2 from the germline V gene are SGHNT and YYREEE (reference sequence). This CDR3 has 16 residues. Trimming cost V 6 bases and J 2 bases; bases outside gene matches: 9. The CDR3 is CASTGRGTENTGELFF. The CDR3 DNA follows: TGTGCCAGCACCGGGAGGGGGACTGAAAACACCGGGGAGCTGTTTTTT.

This clonotype was picked up a small number of times. The V gene is TRBV6-1, the J gene TRBJ2-3; either TRBD1 or TRBD2 may fit D (5 bases each). This CDR3 has 14 residues. The ends were cut back, 3 bases at V and 3 bases at J, with 10 bases in the middle. CDR1 and CDR2 (germline): MNHNS, SASEGT. CDR3 sequence: CASSERGRTDTQYF. CDR3 nucleotides: TGTGCCAGCAGTGAGAGGGGAAGAACAGATACGCAGTATTTT.

The V gene is TRBV6-5, the J gene TRBJ1-1; 7 bases align to TRBD1. With 6 bases clipped from V and 2 bases from J, the junction kept 3 bases outside the gene matches. Germline CDR1 is MNHEY and CDR2 is SVGAGI. This CDR3 spans 13 amino acids. In nucleotides, the CDR3 is TGTGCCAGCAGAACAGGGGATAACACTGAAGCTTTCTTT. Amino acid sequence: CASRTGDNTEAFF.

In this sample, this clonotype turned up a few times. The CDR3 nucleotides read TGTGCCAGCACGTCGGGGAACCTCGGACACAATGAGCAGTTCTTC. It codes for CASTSGNLGHNEQFF. This chain uses TRBV27 with TRBJ2-1; possible D gene TRBD2, 5 bases. Germline V CDR1 and CDR2: MNHEY, SMNVEV (reference sequence). Trimming left V 7 bases short and J 5 bases short, with 18 bases between. This CDR3 spans 15 amino acids.

This rearrangement joins TRBV12-3 or TRBV12-4 to TRBJ2-1, with TRBD2 matching 13 bases. The CDR3 consists of 16 residues. J gave up 8 bases and V 4 bases, and 8 bases lay outside the gene matches. Written as DNA, the CDR3 is TGTGCCAGCAGTTCCACTAGCGGGGGGGGCCCCCATGAGCAGTTCTTC. Its translation: CASSSTSGGGPHEQFF.

This clonotype was seen a handful of times. This chain uses TRBV6-2 or TRBV6-3 with TRBJ1-5; D possibly corresponds to TRBD1 (5 bases). V lost 5 bases and J lost 7, with 24 bases in between. CDR3 length: 17 amino acids. Looked up from germline, CDR1 is MNHEY and CDR2 is SVGEGT. The CDR3 is CASSEAVGARERQPQHF. The CDR3 bases are TGTGCCAGCAGTGAAGCGGTAGGGGCGAGGGAGAGACAGCCCCAGCATTTT.

The V gene is TRBV19, the J gene TRBJ2-7; D gene unclear. The CDR3 consists of 14 residues. With 4 bases removed from V and 3 bases from J, the gap between germline ends came to 13 bases. Germline V gene sequence: CDR1 LNHDA, CDR2 SQIVND (reference sequence). The CDR3 nucleotides read TGTGCCAGTAGTACCCCCGGATTAGACTACGAGCAGTACTTC. Its protein product is CASSTPGLDYEQYF.

This clonotype occurred a few times. The chain joins TRBV11-1 to TRBJ2-1; 11 nucleotides match TRBD2. V shed 5 bases, J shed 7 bases, and the junction held 10 bases outside the gene matches. This CDR3 contains 16 residues. Germline CDR1 and CDR2: SGHAT and FQDESV (reference sequence). The CDR3 region has the DNA TGTGCCAGCAGCGCCCGGACTAGCGGGTTGGGGAATGAGCAGTTCTTC. It codes for CASSARTSGLGNEQFF.

The gene calls are TRBV6-8 and TRBJ1-5; TRBD1 aligns across 7 bases. The CDR3 has 17 residues. The V and J ends lost 5 bases and 3 bases, in that order; junction bases with no gene match: 13. CDR1 MNHGY and CDR2 SAAAGT come from the germline V gene. CDR3 coding DNA: TGTGCCAGCAGTCACACAGGGGATGGGGCGGTCAATCAGCCCCAGCATTTT. It encodes CASSHTGDGAVNQPQHF.

This clonotype was seen only a few times. The gene calls are TRBV27 and TRBJ2-1, with TRBD2 identical over 12 bases. Per germline, CDR1 MNHEY and CDR2 SMNVEV (reference sequence). The CDR3 has 14 amino acids. The V segment lost 4 bases and the J segment 9 bases; nucleotides outside the gene matches: 4. The CDR3, as DNA: TGTGCCAGCAGTTCTAGCGGGGGGGCCAGTGAGCAGTTCTTC. It translates to CASSSSGGASEQFF.

This chain links TRBV6-5 with TRBJ1-2, with a tentative D call TRBD1 (6 bases). The germline gives CDR1 MNHEY, CDR2 SVGAGI. CDR3 size: 12 residues. The ends were cut back, 5 bases at V and 5 bases at J, with 9 bases in the middle. The CDR3 DNA sequence: TGTGCCAGCAGTGAACAGGGATATGGCTACACCTTC. Protein: CASSEQGYGYTF.

This clonotype was observed a few times. The chain is built from TRBV19 and TRBJ1-1, with D possibly matching TRBD1 (6 bases). The germline V gene has CDR1 LNHDA and CDR2 SQIVND (reference sequence). The CDR3 runs 14 residues. V gave up 4 bases and J gave up 1 base, with 10 bases separating them. DNA of the CDR3: TGTGCCAGTAGTAGCCAGGGGAAGAACACTGAAGCTTTCTTT. It encodes CASSSQGKNTEAFF.

The sample holds a few counts of this clonotype. The chain has TRBV29-1 and TRBJ1-1; tentative D call: TRBD1 (5 bases). Per the germline V gene, CDR1 is SQVTM and CDR2 is ANQGSEA. The CDR3 is 12 amino acids. V lost 7 bases to trimming and J lost 5 bases, with 14 bases between them. CDR3 coding DNA: TGCAGCGCCCCGGATCAGGGTACTGAAGCTTTCTTT. Translation gives CSAPDQGTEAFF.

This sequence joins TRBV18 and TRBJ1-1; a possible D gene is TRBD1 (5 bases). The CDR3 is made up of 15 amino acids. Germline-derived CDR1 and CDR2 are KGHSH and LQKENI. V was pared by 6 bases and J by 5 bases, with 19 bases between. CDR3 in DNA: TGTGCCAGCTCCCCGAATAGTCAGGGTGAGACTGAAGCTTTCTTT. This codes for CASSPNSQGETEAFF.

The V call is TRBV12-3 or TRBV12-4, the J call TRBJ2-3; 9 positions agree with TRBD2. V gave up 5 bases and J gave up 6 bases; unmatched junction bases: 21. This CDR3 spans 19 amino acids. The CDR3 loop is CASSTPSVSGGAGVDTQYF. The CDR3, as DNA: TGTGCCAGCAGTACTCCCTCGGTTAGCGGGGGAGCCGGTGTGGATACGCAGTATTTT.

This clonotype was seen a handful of times. V and J are TRBV30 and TRBJ2-7; 7 bases are shared with TRBD1. Trimming at V came to 4 bases and at J to 3 bases, leaving 6 bases not matched to a gene. The CDR3 has 13 amino acids. The germline V gene encodes CDR1 GTSNPN and CDR2 SVGIG (reference sequence). CDR3 in amino acids: CAWNFAGGYEQYF. CDR3 DNA sequence: TGTGCCTGGAATTTCGCAGGGGGCTACGAGCAGTACTTC.

The chain employs TRBV7-2 and TRBJ1-2; TRBD1 agrees at 11 bases. The CDR3 sequence is 15 residues long. After removal of 5 bases from V and 4 bases from J, the junction contained 6 bases not matched to a gene. Germline V lookup: CDR1 SGHTA, CDR2 FQGNSA. As DNA, the CDR3 is TGTGCCAGCAGCGCCGGACAGGGGGCCTTCTATGGCTACACCTTC. It translates to CASSAGQGAFYGYTF.

By sample fraction, this clonotype is medium-sized (0.01 to 0.1%). The rearrangement links TRBV19 to TRBJ1-2; a weak D match, TRBD1 (6 bases). Trimming left V 5 bases short and J 4 bases short, with 14 bases between. This CDR3 has 14 amino acids. Per the germline V gene, CDR1 is LNHDA and CDR2 is SQIVND (reference sequence). The CDR3 here is CASSALGQRYGYTF. In DNA, the CDR3 is TGTGCCAGTAGTGCCCTCGGACAGCGCTATGGCTACACCTTC.

The V gene is TRBV5-6, the J gene TRBJ2-7; D remains unclear. Germline assignment: CDR1 SGHDT and CDR2 YYEEEE. Between the trimmed V and J ends, which lost 7 bases and 7 bases, there was a span of 15 bases. This CDR3 is built from 12 residues. The CDR3 bases are TGTGCCAGCGCCGGAAAGGTCCGAGAGCAGTACTTC. Its translation: CASAGKVREQYF. The full variable domain, completed using reference TRBV5-6 and TRBJ2-7, is DAGVTQSPTHLIKTRGQQVTLRCSPKSGHDTVSWYQQALGQGPQFIFQYYEEEERQRGNFPDRFSGHQFPNYSSELNVNALLLGDSALYLCASAGKVREQYFGPGTRLTVT.

This clonotype was counted only a few times. The chain joins TRBV6-1 to TRBJ2-7; D is tentatively TRBD1 or TRBD2 (6 bases each). CDR1 and CDR2 from the germline V gene are MNHNS and SASEGT. Trimming took 3 bases from V and 2 from J, leaving 11 bases between them. This CDR3 spans 14 amino acids. The CDR3 DNA reads as TGTGCCAGCAGTGAGGGGGGCGATGCCTACGAGCAGTACTTC. It is translated as CASSEGGDAYEQYF.

V usage is TRBV18 and J usage is TRBJ1-3, with D maybe TRBD1 (5 bases). Trimming shortened V by 3 bases and J by 7 bases, and 19 bases separated the two germline ends. From germline, CDR1 is KGHSH and CDR2 LQKENI. This CDR3 comprises 16 residues. The CDR3 protein is CASSPGGPRGGNTIYF. In nucleotides, the CDR3 is TGTGCCAGCTCACCCGGGGGACCTCGCGGTGGGAACACCATATATTTT.

This clonotype was observed once. The chain joins TRBV7-6 to TRBJ2-7; possibly TRBD1 for D (6 bases). The V end was cut by 1 base, the J end by 3 bases, with 13 bases between. This CDR3 comprises 15 residues. Germline V gene lookup returns CDR1 SGHVS and CDR2 FNYEAQ. The CDR3 coding sequence is TGTGCCAGCAGCTTAGTCTCCGGGACACACTACGAGCAGTACTTC. Protein sequence: CASSLVSGTHYEQYF.

CDR3 DNA sequence: TGCAGTGCTAGAATCCGACAGGGAAAGTATGGCTACACCTTC. Its protein product is CSARIRQGKYGYTF. This sequence joins TRBV20-1 and TRBJ1-2; 7 bases are shared with TRBD1. CDR3 size: 14 residues. The junction had 8 bases not matched to a gene; V was cut back by 2 bases and J by 5 bases. Germline assignment: CDR1 DFQATT and CDR2 SNEGSKA (reference sequence).

Details on this clonotype: The junction departs from the called germline gene at one end, perhaps through a read error. The chain combines TRBV18 with TRBJ2-2, with TRBD1 matching 8 bases. Germline values: CDR1 KGHSH, CDR2 LQKENI. The CDR3 is 16 residues long. The CDR3: CSSSPTGGSWTGELFF. The CDR3 bases are TGTTCCAGCTCACCAACAGGGGGTTCCTGGACCGGGGAGCTGTTTTTT. Variable domain in full (rest from reference TRBV18 and TRBJ2-2): NAGVMQNPRHLVRRRGQEARLRCSPMKGHSHVYWYRQLPEEGLKFMVYLQKENIIDESGMPKERFSAEFPKEGPSILRIQQVVRGDSAAYFCSSSPTGGSWTGELFFGEGSRLTVL.

The J gene is TRBJ1-2, the V gene TRBV19; D might be TRBD1 (5 bases). Germline loops: CDR1 LNHDA, CDR2 SQIVND (reference sequence). The CDR3 contains 13 residues. Trimming cost V 2 bases and J 5 bases, with 9 bases left between them. The CDR3 coding sequence is TGTGCCAGTAGTATACTAGGGGAATATGGCTACACCTTC. Encoded protein: CASSILGEYGYTF.

This clonotype has just a few counts. The rearrangement links TRBV19 to TRBJ1-4; no clear D gene. CDR3 size: 14 residues. Trimming shortened V by 3 bases and J by 8 bases, and 13 bases separated the two germline ends. Germline V CDR1 and CDR2: LNHDA, SQIVND (reference sequence). Here the CDR3 DNA reads TGTGCCAGTAGTATCGGGTTTAACGAGGAAAAACTGTTTTTT. It is translated as CASSIGFNEEKLFF.

This clonotype was picked up a small number of times. This chain uses TRBV30 with TRBJ1-1; D may be TRBD1 (5 bases). CDR3 length: 11 amino acids. Germline V CDR1 and CDR2: GTSNPN, SVGIG (reference sequence). With 5 bases removed from V and 10 bases from J, the gap between germline ends came to 14 bases. This chain's CDR3 is CAWASGGGAFF. The CDR3 DNA follows: TGTGCCTGGGCCTCCGGGGGGGGAGCTTTCTTT.

In this sample, this clonotype turned up once. V is TRBV7-7 and J is TRBJ2-5; the D is unclear. Germline V lookup: CDR1 SSHAT, CDR2 FNYEAQ (reference sequence). Trimming took 5 bases from V and 2 from J, leaving 9 bases between them. This CDR3 spans 13 amino acids. The CDR3 sequence is CASSPEAQETQYF. The CDR3 DNA sequence: TGTGCCAGCAGCCCCGAGGCGCAAGAGACCCAGTACTTC.